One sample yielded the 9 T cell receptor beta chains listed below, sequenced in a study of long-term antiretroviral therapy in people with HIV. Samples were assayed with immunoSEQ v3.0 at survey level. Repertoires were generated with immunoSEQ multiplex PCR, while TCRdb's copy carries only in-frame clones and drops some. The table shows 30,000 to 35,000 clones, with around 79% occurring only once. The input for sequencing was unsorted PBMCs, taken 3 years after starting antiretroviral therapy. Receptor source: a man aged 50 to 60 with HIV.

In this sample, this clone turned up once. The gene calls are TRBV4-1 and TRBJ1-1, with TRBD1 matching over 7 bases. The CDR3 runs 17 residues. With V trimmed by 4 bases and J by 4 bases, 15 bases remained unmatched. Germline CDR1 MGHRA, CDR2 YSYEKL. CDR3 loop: CASSPTGQTNIRTEAFF. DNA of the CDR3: TGCGCCAGCAGCCCGACGGGACAGACAAACATTCGCACTGAAGCTTTCTTT.

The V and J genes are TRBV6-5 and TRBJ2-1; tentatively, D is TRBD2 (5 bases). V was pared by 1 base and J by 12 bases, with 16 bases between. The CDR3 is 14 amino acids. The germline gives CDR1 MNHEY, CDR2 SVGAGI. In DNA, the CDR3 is TGTGCCAGCAGTTACTTCGGGTCTCGTCGGGGGCAGTTCTTC. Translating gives CASSYFGSRRGQFF.

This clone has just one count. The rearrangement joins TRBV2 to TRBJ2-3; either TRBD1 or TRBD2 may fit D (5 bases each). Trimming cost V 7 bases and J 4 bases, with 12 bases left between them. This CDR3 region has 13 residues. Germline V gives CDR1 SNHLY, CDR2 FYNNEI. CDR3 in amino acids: CASTRLGADTQYF. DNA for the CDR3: TGTGCCAGCACCAGGTTGGGGGCAGATACGCAGTATTTT.

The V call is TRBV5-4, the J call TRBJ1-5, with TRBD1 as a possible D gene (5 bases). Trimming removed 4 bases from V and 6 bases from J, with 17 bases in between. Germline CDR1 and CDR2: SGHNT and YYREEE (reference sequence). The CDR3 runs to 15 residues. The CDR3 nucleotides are TGTGCCAGCAGCCCCACCCCCAGGGTTCCTCAGCCCCAGCATTTT. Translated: CASSPTPRVPQPQHF.

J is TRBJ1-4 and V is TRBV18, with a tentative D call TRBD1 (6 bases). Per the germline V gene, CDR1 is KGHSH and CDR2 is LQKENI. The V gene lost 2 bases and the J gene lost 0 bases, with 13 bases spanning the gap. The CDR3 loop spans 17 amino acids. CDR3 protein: CASSPFKRGTTNEKLFF. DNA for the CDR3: TGTGCCAGCTCACCATTTAAAAGGGGGACAACTAATGAAAAACTGTTTTTT.

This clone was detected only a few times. CDR3 DNA sequence: TGTGCCTGGAGTGTACTCCAGGTCCATCAGCCCCAGCATTTT. It yields the protein CAWSVLQVHQPQHF. V usage is TRBV30 and J usage is TRBJ1-5; the D is unclear. CDR1 and CDR2 from the germline V gene are GTSNPN and SVGIG (reference sequence). Between the trimmed V and J ends, which lost 0 bases and 5 bases, there was a span of 11 bases. This CDR3 contains 14 residues.

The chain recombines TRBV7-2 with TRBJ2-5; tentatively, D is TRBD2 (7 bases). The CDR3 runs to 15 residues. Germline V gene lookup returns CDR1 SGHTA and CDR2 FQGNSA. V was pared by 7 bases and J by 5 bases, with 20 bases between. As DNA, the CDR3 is TGTGCCAGCATTTCGTCCTGGGGGGGCGGGGAGACCCAGTACTTC. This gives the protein CASISSWGGGETQYF.

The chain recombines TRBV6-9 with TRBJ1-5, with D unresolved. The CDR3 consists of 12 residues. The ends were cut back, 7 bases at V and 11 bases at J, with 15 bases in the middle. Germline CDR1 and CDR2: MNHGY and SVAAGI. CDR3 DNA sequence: TGTGCCAGCACCTTCGGGAGGGAGACCCAGCATTTT. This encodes CASTFGRETQHF.

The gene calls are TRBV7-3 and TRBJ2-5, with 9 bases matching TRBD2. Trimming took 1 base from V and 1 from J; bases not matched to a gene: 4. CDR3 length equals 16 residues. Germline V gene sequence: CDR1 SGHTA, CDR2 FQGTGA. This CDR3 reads CASSLKAGGPQETQYF. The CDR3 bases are TGTGCCAGCAGCTTAAAGGCGGGGGGGCCCCAAGAGACCCAGTACTTC.